One and the same sample provided the 6 T cell receptor beta chains below, sequenced in a study of identical twins. TCRdb ran MiXCR on the 5' RACE reads and lists one entry per CDR3 protein. The sample has around 960,000 distinct CDR3 sequences, 9% to 15% seen once. Separately, the same data were catalogued under a study of yellow fever vaccine responses in identical twins.

Sample: PBMCs. Receptor source: a woman under 30 in good health.

V is TRBV5-5 and J is TRBJ2-2; D remains ambiguous. Trimming removed 4 bases from V and 7 bases from J, with 11 bases in between. Germline V gene lookup returns CDR1 SGHKS and CDR2 YYEKEE (reference sequence). This CDR3 has 13 amino acids. In DNA form, the CDR3 reads TGTGCCAGCAGCGAAAACTGGGGCGGGGAGCTGTTTTTT. This gives the protein CASSENWGGELFF.

The chain links TRBV12-3 or TRBV12-4 to TRBJ2-1, with D perhaps TRBD1 or TRBD2 (5 bases each). The ends were cut back, 2 bases at V and 15 bases at J, with 11 bases in the middle. This CDR3 region has 11 residues. Here the CDR3 reads CASSLWGWTFF. DNA of the CDR3: TGTGCCAGCAGTTTATGGGGGTGGACGTTCTTC.

The chain employs TRBV20-1 and TRBJ2-3; 11 nucleotides match TRBD2. This CDR3 has 17 amino acids. V lost 3 bases to trimming and J lost 0 bases; unmatched junction nucleotides: 8. From germline, CDR1 is DFQATT and CDR2 SNEGSKA (reference sequence). The CDR3 nucleotides are TGCAGTGCTAGGTGGACTAGCGGGTCTTGGAGCACAGATACGCAGTATTTT. This codes for CSARWTSGSWSTDTQYF.

This clonotype was detected a few times. The gene calls are TRBV20-1 and TRBJ1-1; D is uncertain. The V end was cut by 0 bases, the J end by 2 bases, with 13 bases between. Germline CDR1 DFQATT, CDR2 SNEGSKA (reference sequence). CDR3 size: 15 residues. The CDR3: CSARESTHTNTEAFF. CDR3 DNA sequence: TGCAGTGCTAGAGAGAGCACCCATACAAACACTGAAGCTTTCTTT.

This clonotype has only a few counts. This chain uses TRBV9 with TRBJ2-1, with 8 nucleotides matching TRBD1. J lost 15 bases, V lost 3 bases, and 23 bases had no gene match. Germline V gene data show CDR1 as SGDLS and CDR2 as YYNGEE. This CDR3 is built from 17 residues. CDR3 DNA sequence: TGTGCCAGCAGCGCTCGACAGGGGCCAAACTCCTACAATGAGTTGTTCTTC. Protein sequence: CASSARQGPNSYNELFF.

This clonotype was seen a few times. The rearrangement links TRBV5-1 to TRBJ2-7, with D possibly matching TRBD1 (5 bases). The CDR3 covers 15 residues. CDR1 is SGHRS, CDR2 YFSETQ, per germline. V was cut by 2 bases and J by 2 bases, with 14 bases left in between. CDR3 nucleotides: TGCGCCAGCAGCTTAGATCCAGGGCTCCCCTACGAGCAGTACTTC. It translates to CASSLDPGLPYEQYF.